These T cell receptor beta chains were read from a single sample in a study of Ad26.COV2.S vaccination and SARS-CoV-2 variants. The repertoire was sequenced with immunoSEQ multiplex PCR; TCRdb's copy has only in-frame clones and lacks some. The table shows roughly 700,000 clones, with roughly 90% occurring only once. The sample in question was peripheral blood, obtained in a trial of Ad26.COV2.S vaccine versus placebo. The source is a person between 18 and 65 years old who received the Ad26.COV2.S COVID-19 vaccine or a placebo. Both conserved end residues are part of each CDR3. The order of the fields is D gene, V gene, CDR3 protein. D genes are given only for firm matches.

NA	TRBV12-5	CASGLDGRSTEAFF
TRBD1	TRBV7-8	CASSWTGSLQPQHF
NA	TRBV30	CGGRNTGELFF
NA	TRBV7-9	CATSPGLAQETQYF
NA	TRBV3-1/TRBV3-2	CASSYGQHNSPLHF
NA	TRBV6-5	CAKRAGNAGELFF
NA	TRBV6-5	CASSSGGLTNEKLFF
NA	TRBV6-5	CASSYRSNQPQHF
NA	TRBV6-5	CASSRQPNYGYTF
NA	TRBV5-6	CASSFEQASLRAFF
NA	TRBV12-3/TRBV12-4	CASSFMAYGYTF
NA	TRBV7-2	CASSSLWGSGFSYEQYF
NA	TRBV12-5	CASGFGMGKNAYEQYF
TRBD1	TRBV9	CASSELQGAAEKLFF
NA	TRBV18	CASLRATNEKLFF
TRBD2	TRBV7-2	CASSLDPGRARETQYF
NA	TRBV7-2	CASRGRRGDNEKLFF
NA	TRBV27	CATAYGGSNQPQHF
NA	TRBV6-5	CASSTGRKTEAFF
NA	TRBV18	CASSRFRSPDEEKLFF
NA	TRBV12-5	CASGLRGGTGELFF
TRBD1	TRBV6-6	CASSYRRQGAGEQYF